The T cell receptor (beta chain) described here comes from a study of T cell repertoires in aging, cancer and after chemotherapy. Germline-derived CDR1 and CDR2 are MNHEY and SVGEGT. The CDR3 totals 15 residues. V lost 6 bases and J 8 bases, leaving 22 bases between the germline ends. A mixed TRB-A/B primer pool amplified rearranged TRB by multiplex touch-down PCR. TCRdb ran MiXCR on the multiplex PCR reads and lists one entry per CDR3 protein. This table holds more than 8,500 distinct CDR3 sequences, about 38% found once. The template was genomic DNA from peripheral blood, not RNA. V is TRBV6-2 or TRBV6-3 and J is TRBJ1-2, with D unclear. Sequenced input: blood. This clonotype was obtained from a human donor with a solid tumor. CDR3 protein: CASSFSARGAAGYTF. Written as DNA, the CDR3 is TGTGCCAGCAGCTTCTCAGCCCGAGGCGCGGCAGGCTACACCTTC.